A selection of T cell receptor beta chains follows, all from one sample in a study of OX40 agonist ivuxolimab in advanced cancers. TCRdb's table, derived via immunoSEQ multiplex PCR, lists solely in-frame clones and lacks some. The profile shows about 50,000 clones, around 88% of them singletons. The sample was CD4+ or CD8+ T cells sorted from blood, taken in a trial of the OX40 agonist ivuxolimab. The receptors were gathered from an adult with an advanced solid tumor such as melanoma, head and neck, liver or kidney cancer. The CDR3 runs from the conserved cysteine through the conserved F or W. The D gene is left open where the match is weak. Clone size, where shown, is once, few, many, or a class for clones that have expanded.

CASSQIAGGPQDTQYF TGTGCCAGCAGCCAAATAGCGGGAGGGCCTCAAGATACGCAGTATTTT TRBJ2-3 TRBV14 TRBD2 -
CASSQDSGSTNEKLFF TGCGCCAGCAGCCAAGATTCGGGTTCAACTAATGAAAAACTGTTTTTT TRBJ1-4 TRBV4-1 - -
CASRQRGSFYEQFF TGTGCCAGCAGGCAGAGGGGGTCTTTTTATGAGCAGTTCTTC TRBJ2-1 TRBV5-6 - -
CASSYSSGQDYGYTF TGTGCCAGCAGTTACTCATCGGGACAGGACTATGGCTACACCTTC TRBJ1-2 TRBV6-5 TRBD1 -
CASSSGLGRSNEQFF TGTGCCAGCAGCTCCGGACTAGGGCGCTCCAATGAGCAGTTCTTC TRBJ2-1 TRBV6-5 TRBD2 -
CASSPGVDYEQYF TGTGCCAGCTCACCGGGGGTAGACTACGAGCAGTACTTC TRBJ2-7 TRBV18 - -
CASSRESDEQFF TGCGCCAGCAGCAGGGAGTCGGATGAGCAGTTCTTC TRBJ2-1 TRBV5-1 - -
CASSLGRVTDTQYF TGCGCCAGCAGCTTGGGCAGGGTGACAGATACGCAGTATTTT TRBJ2-3 TRBV5-1 - -
CAISDRGTDTYEQYF TGTGCCATCAGCGATAGAGGGACCGATACCTACGAGCAGTACTTC TRBJ2-7 TRBV10-3 - -
CASSPRGTSGGSSYEQYF TGTGCCAGCTCACCACGAGGGACTAGCGGGGGAAGCTCCTACGAGCAGTACTTC TRBJ2-7 TRBV18 TRBD2 -
CASSLWPSEAVGELFF TGTGCCAGCAGCTTGTGGCCTAGTGAGGCGGTAGGGGAGCTGTTTTTT TRBJ2-2 TRBV5-6 - -
CASSVVGTRDTQYF TGTGCCAGCAGCGTAGTCGGGACTCGAGATACGCAGTATTTT TRBJ2-3 TRBV9 - once
CASSRGDGGNQPQHF TGTGCCAGTAGTAGGGGGGATGGGGGCAATCAGCCCCAGCATTTT TRBJ1-5 TRBV19 - once
CASSYRTQGLVYTGELFF TGTGCCAGCAGCTACCGGACCCAGGGACTAGTGTACACCGGGGAGCTGTTTTTT TRBJ2-2 TRBV5-6 TRBD2 -
CSVDAPITNTEAFF TGCAGCGTTGATGCCCCCATCACCAACACTGAAGCTTTCTTT TRBJ1-1 TRBV29-1 - -
CASSFESPGELFF TGCGCCAGCAGCTTCGAGAGTCCCGGGGAGCTGTTTTTT TRBJ2-2 TRBV5-1 - -
CASRTDRGNSPLHF TGTGCCAGCAGAACCGACAGGGGTAATTCACCCCTCCACTTT TRBJ1-6 TRBV6-5 TRBD1 -
CSAASLAQKFF TGCAGTGCTGCATCCCTAGCGCAAAAGTTCTTC TRBJ2-1 TRBV20-1 - -
CSAHRSQETQYF TGCAGCGCACACCGCTCCCAAGAGACCCAGTACTTC TRBJ2-5 TRBV29-1 - -
CASSHPGESKNIQYF TGCGCCAGCAGCCACCCAGGGGAGTCCAAAAACATTCAGTACTTC TRBJ2-4 TRBV4-1 - few
CASTQEGIPSSYNEQFF TGTGCCAGCACCCAAGAGGGCATACCGAGCTCCTACAATGAGCAGTTCTTC TRBJ2-1 TRBV2 - -
CATSRGLAGETGELFF TGTGCCACCAGCAGGGGACTAGCGGGAGAAACCGGGGAGCTGTTTTTT TRBJ2-2 TRBV15 TRBD2 -
CASSTGGGGRYEQYF TGTGCCAGTAGCACTGGAGGCGGGGGACGCTACGAGCAGTACTTC TRBJ2-7 TRBV19 TRBD2 -
CASSTGTSGFNEQFF TGTGCCAGCAGCACCGGGACTAGCGGTTTCAATGAGCAGTTCTTC TRBJ2-1 TRBV11-3 TRBD2 -
CAWKVELTNTEAFF TGTGCCTGGAAGGTGGAGCTGACGAACACTGAAGCTTTCTTT TRBJ1-1 TRBV30 - few
CASSPDRVYGYTF TGTGCCAGCTCACCGGACAGGGTCTATGGCTACACCTTC TRBJ1-2 TRBV18 TRBD1 few
CASSADRESPYEQYF TGTGCCAGCAGCGCGGACAGGGAGTCCCCCTACGAGCAGTACTTC TRBJ2-7 TRBV14 TRBD1 -
CASSLVLVWSEQFF TGTGCCAGCAGCTTGGTCCTAGTATGGAGTGAGCAGTTCTTC TRBJ2-1 TRBV5-8 - -
CASSQAQGMNTGELFF TGCGCCAGCAGCCAAGCACAGGGGATGAACACCGGGGAGCTGTTTTTT TRBJ2-2 TRBV4-1 TRBD1 -
CASSRTIRQGSGYTF TGTGCCAGCAGCCGCACTATTCGACAGGGGTCGGGCTACACCTTC TRBJ1-2 TRBV2 TRBD1 -
CASSPRQGRGYTF TGTGCCAGCAGCCCGCGACAGGGCCGGGGCTACACCTTC TRBJ1-2 TRBV7-2 TRBD1 -